The 25 T cell receptor beta chains below come from one sample, sequenced in a study of identical twins. TCRdb re-called the 5' RACE reads with MiXCR, one entry per CDR3 protein. The data hold 1,800,000 or so distinct CDR3 sequences, with around 29% observed a single time. Input material: cord blood. The receptors were gathered from a newborn girl in good health.

A word on this clonotype: Given a much more abundant clone one base away, this may be a read error. The chain is built from TRBV28 and TRBJ2-7; D is perhaps TRBD2 (6 bases). The CDR3 loop spans 16 amino acids. Per the germline V gene, CDR1 is MDHEN and CDR2 is SYDVKM. V shed 5 bases and J shed 10 bases, with 27 bases lying between them. DNA of the CDR3: TGTGCCAGCAGTGATGGACTCCTACTAGCCAAAAACACTCAGTACTTC. Protein sequence: CASSDGLLLAKNTQYF.

A remark on this clonotype: A junction boundary mismatches the germline segment, possibly from a read error. The rearrangement links TRBV25-1 to TRBJ2-1; D uncertain. The CDR3 consists of 16 residues. CDR1 MGHDK and CDR2 SYGVNS come from the germline V gene. Here the CDR3 DNA reads TGTGCCAGCAGTGAATTGTGGCGTAGCTCCTACAATGGGCAGTTCTTC. It is translated as CASSELWRSSYNGQFF.

V is TRBV9 and J is TRBJ2-3, with D possibly being TRBD2 (6 bases). The germline V gene encodes CDR1 SGDLS and CDR2 YYNGEE. Trimming pared 4 bases from V and 5 bases from J, leaving 17 bases between. This CDR3 is 15 amino acids long. DNA of the CDR3: TGTGCCAGCAGCCCTCCGAGGGGAGGAGGAGATACGCAGTATTTT. Its translation: CASSPPRGGGDTQYF.

The V and J genes are TRBV20-1 and TRBJ2-2, with D perhaps assigned TRBD1 or TRBD2 (5 bases each). The CDR3 covers 13 residues. The germline gives CDR1 DFQATT, CDR2 SNEGSKA (reference sequence). CDR3 amino acids: CSPGRQWSGELFF. DNA of the CDR3: TGCAGCCCGGGACGCCAGTGGTCCGGGGAGCTGTTTTTT.

The chain links TRBV27 to TRBJ2-7; tentative D call: TRBD1 (6 bases). Germline-derived CDR1 and CDR2 are MNHEY and SMNVEV (reference sequence). The CDR3 is 15 amino acids. V was trimmed by 3 bases and J by 1 base, leaving 13 bases between them. CDR3 protein: CASSLVGHPSYEQYF. The DNA of the CDR3 is TGTGCCAGCAGTTTGGTGGGACACCCTTCCTACGAGCAGTACTTC.

This clonotype has at least ten counts. The CDR3 here is CAISGQVTYEQYF. In nucleotides, the CDR3 is TGTGCCATCAGTGGACAGGTCACCTACGAGCAGTACTTC. This sequence joins TRBV10-3 and TRBJ2-7, with TRBD1 as a possible D gene (6 bases). The germline V gene encodes CDR1 ENHRY and CDR2 SYGVKD. The CDR3 totals 13 residues. V lost 4 bases and J 2 bases, leaving 9 bases between the germline ends.

This clonotype has ten or more counts. The chain recombines TRBV3-1 with TRBJ2-3, with TRBD2 matching over 12 bases. The CDR3 covers 16 residues. The germline CDR1 and CDR2 sequences are LGHDT and YNNKEL (reference sequence). The V gene end was trimmed by 6 bases and the J gene end by 1 base; junction bases not matched to a gene: 5. CDR3 coding DNA: TGTGCCAGCAGTCCCCTAGCGGGGGGGCGCACAGATACGCAGTATTTT. Residues: CASSPLAGGRTDTQYF.

The V gene is TRBV6-1, the J gene TRBJ1-1; possible D gene TRBD1, 5 bases. Germline assignment: CDR1 MNHNS and CDR2 SASEGT. V was trimmed by 6 bases and J by 1 base, leaving 27 bases between them. The CDR3 spans 19 residues. In DNA, the CDR3 is TGTGCCAGCAGCGCCTGGGTGTGGGGGGTCAGGGCGGCGAACACTGAAGCTTTCTTT. It translates to CASSAWVWGVRAANTEAFF.

This clonotype was seen a handful of times. V is TRBV20-1 and J is TRBJ2-5; D is tentatively TRBD1 or TRBD2 (5 bases each). The CDR3 is made up of 15 amino acids. The V gene lost 3 bases and the J gene lost 0 bases, with 14 bases spanning the gap. Germline V gives CDR1 DFQATT, CDR2 SNEGSKA (reference sequence). The CDR3 region has the DNA TGCAGTGCTAGCCGGGGACCAAAGTACCAAGAGACCCAGTACTTC. Protein product: CSASRGPKYQETQYF.

The sample holds a few counts of this clonotype. The chain recombines TRBV24-1 with TRBJ1-5; the D is unclear. Germline CDR1 KGHDR, CDR2 SFDVKD. The CDR3 is 12 residues long. V shed 5 bases and J shed 4 bases, with 5 bases lying between them. Here the CDR3 DNA reads TGTGCCACCAGTGGGTGGAATCAGCCCCAGCATTTT. It translates to CATSGWNQPQHF.

This chain joins TRBV18 and TRBJ2-3; 10 bases match TRBD1. The germline gives CDR1 KGHSH, CDR2 LQKENI. V lost 2 bases, J lost 6 bases, and 5 bases stayed unmatched. CDR3 length: 15 amino acids. CDR3 loop: CASSPRDRGLDTQYF. DNA for the CDR3: TGTGCCAGCTCACCAAGGGACAGGGGCTTGGATACGCAGTATTTT.

The table lists this clonotype with a few counts. J is TRBJ1-5 and V is TRBV6-6; D not certain. Deletions cut 5 bases from V and 14 bases from J, with 16 bases between. The germline CDR1 and CDR2 sequences are MNHNY and SVGAGI (reference sequence). The CDR3 consists of 12 residues. This CDR3 is CASSLLAGYEHF. CDR3 DNA: TGTGCCAGCAGTCTACTAGCGGGCTACGAGCATTTT.

The genes are TRBV24-1 and TRBJ1-1; a weak D match, TRBD1 (5 bases). V was cut by 2 bases and J by 2 bases, with 14 bases left in between. Germline V gene data show CDR1 as KGHDR and CDR2 as SFDVKD. CDR3 length: 16 amino acids. CDR3 bases: TGTGCCACCAGTGATTCCTCCGGGGGGACTAACACTGAAGCTTTCTTT. It specifies CATSDSSGGTNTEAFF.

The chain joins TRBV25-1 to TRBJ2-7; TRBD2 aligns across 11 bases. Germline-derived CDR1 and CDR2 are MGHDK and SYGVNS. The J segment lost 2 bases and the V segment lost 5 bases, leaving 8 bases of the junction unmatched. This CDR3 is built from 16 residues. The DNA of the CDR3 is TGTGCCAGCAGTACTAGGGGGGGACTAGCGGCCTACGAGCAGTACTTC. Protein product: CASSTRGGLAAYEQYF.

The rearrangement uses TRBV6-5 and TRBJ1-1; 7 bases match TRBD1. Germline CDR1 is MNHEY and CDR2 is SVGAGI. The length of the CDR3 is 13 residues. After removal of 7 bases from V and 8 bases from J, the junction contained 10 bases not matched to a gene. The CDR3 bases are TGTGCCAGCAACCAAGCGAGAGGGGGCGAAGCTTTCTTT. It yields the protein CASNQARGGEAFF.

The rearrangement uses TRBV6-1 and TRBJ2-1; D possibly corresponds to TRBD2 (6 bases). Trimming stripped 1 base from V and 3 bases from J, with 10 bases between. This CDR3 is built from 15 residues. The germline CDR1 and CDR2 sequences are MNHNS and SASEGT. The CDR3 reads CASSEGSGYYNEQFF. Written as DNA, the CDR3 is TGTGCCAGCAGTGAAGGTAGCGGATACTACAATGAGCAGTTCTTC.

This clonotype occurred many times. At one boundary the junction diverges from the germline segment, which might be a read error. The genes are TRBV7-9 and TRBJ2-5; 7 nucleotides align to TRBD1. The CDR3 sequence is 13 residues long. The V gene's germline CDR1 is SEHNR and CDR2 FQNEAQ (reference sequence). DNA of the CDR3: TGCGCCAGCAGCTTTGACAGGGTGGAGACCCAGTACTTC. Translation gives CASSFDRVETQYF. The entire variable domain, with the rest obtained from reference TRBV7-9 and TRBJ2-5, is as follows: DTGVSQNPRHKITKRGQNVTFRCDPISEHNRLYWYRQTLGQGPEFLTYFQNEAQLEKSRLLSDRFSAERPKGSFSTLEIQRTEQGDSAMYLCASSFDRVETQYFGPGTRLLVL.

In this sample, this clonotype turned up many times. The gene calls are TRBV14 and TRBJ2-3, with D possibly TRBD2 on 6 matching bases. Germline V gives CDR1 SGHDN, CDR2 FVKESK. Trimming took 5 bases from V and 6 from J, leaving 9 bases between them. The CDR3 contains 12 residues. CDR3 amino acids: CASSDGSDTQYF. The CDR3 nucleotides are TGTGCCAGCAGCGACGGGAGCGATACGCAGTATTTT. Together with reference TRBV14 and TRBJ2-3, the CDR3 gives the full variable domain: EAGVTQFPSHSVIEKGQTVTLRCDPISGHDNLYWYRRVMGKEIKFLLHFVKESKQDESGMPNNRFLAERTGGTYSTLKVQPAELEDSGVYFCASSDGSDTQYFGPGTRLTVL.

This clonotype showed up just a few times. The V gene is TRBV28, the J gene TRBJ1-6, with 11 nucleotides matching TRBD1. The V and J ends lost 4 bases and 8 bases, in that order; junction bases with no gene match: 4. From germline, CDR1 is MDHEN and CDR2 SYDVKM. This CDR3 contains 15 residues. As DNA, the CDR3 is TGTGCCAGCAGTTCAGGGGGACAGGGGGATTCACCCCTCCACTTT. Translating gives CASSSGGQGDSPLHF.

The chain combines TRBV11-2 with TRBJ1-1, with 8 bases matching TRBD1. The CDR3 is 17 residues long. The germline V gene has CDR1 SGHAT and CDR2 FQNNGV. The junction had 12 bases not matched to a gene; V was cut back by 4 bases and J by 2 bases. The CDR3 DNA reads TGTGCCAGCAGCTCCGTGAGGGGCAGGGGGCCAAACACTGAAGCTTTCTTT. Encoded protein: CASSSVRGRGPNTEAFF.

The genes are TRBV4-2 and TRBJ1-1; D is unresolved. CDR1 is LGHNA and CDR2 is YNFKEQ in the germline V gene. The CDR3 spans 18 residues. V lost 0 bases and J lost 3, with 20 bases in between. The CDR3 nucleotides read TGTGCCAGCAGCCAAGATGCGCCACGGGGATTGGGAGACACTGAAGCTTTCTTT. Its translation is CASSQDAPRGLGDTEAFF.

J is TRBJ2-1 and V is TRBV18; D gene ambiguous. The end of the DNA fits TRBJ2-7 better, so the J call may be wrong. This CDR3 contains 12 residues. Germline CDR1 KGHSH, CDR2 LQKENI. CDR3: CASSPDFNEQYF. The DNA for the CDR3 is TGTGCCAGCTCACCCGACTTCAATGAGCAGTACTTC.

This clonotype was found many times. The chain joins TRBV12-3 or TRBV12-4 to TRBJ1-2; D is uncertain. The V and J ends lost 5 bases and 4 bases respectively, with 11 bases between them. This CDR3 has 13 residues. The chain's CDR3 is CASSPQRVYGYTF. In nucleotides, the CDR3 is TGTGCCAGCAGTCCCCAAAGGGTCTATGGCTACACCTTC.

The gene calls are TRBV4-2 and TRBJ1-6, with D possibly matching TRBD1 (5 bases). The CDR3 consists of 15 residues. Trimming stripped 5 bases from V and 6 bases from J, with 14 bases between. CDR1 LGHNA and CDR2 YNFKEQ come from the germline V gene. The CDR3 DNA sequence: TGTGCCAGCAGCTCAAGGCAGGGCGGTAATTCACCCCTCCACTTT. This encodes CASSSRQGGNSPLHF.

This rearrangement joins TRBV5-1 to TRBJ1-5; D not resolved. Germline CDR1 is SGHRS and CDR2 is YFSETQ. Trimming left V 1 base short and J 0 bases short, with 11 bases between. The CDR3 consists of 16 residues. The CDR3 DNA is TGCGCCAGCAGCTTGTATGGCGTTGATAGCAATCAGCCCCAGCATTTT. This encodes CASSLYGVDSNQPQHF. Full variable domain (outside the CDR3, taken from reference TRBV5-1 and TRBJ1-5): KAGVTQTPRYLIKTRGQQVTLSCSPISGHRSVSWYQQTPGQGLQFLFEYFSETQRNKGNFPGRFSGRQFSNSRSEMNVSTLELGDSALYLCASSLYGVDSNQPQHFGDGTRLSIL.